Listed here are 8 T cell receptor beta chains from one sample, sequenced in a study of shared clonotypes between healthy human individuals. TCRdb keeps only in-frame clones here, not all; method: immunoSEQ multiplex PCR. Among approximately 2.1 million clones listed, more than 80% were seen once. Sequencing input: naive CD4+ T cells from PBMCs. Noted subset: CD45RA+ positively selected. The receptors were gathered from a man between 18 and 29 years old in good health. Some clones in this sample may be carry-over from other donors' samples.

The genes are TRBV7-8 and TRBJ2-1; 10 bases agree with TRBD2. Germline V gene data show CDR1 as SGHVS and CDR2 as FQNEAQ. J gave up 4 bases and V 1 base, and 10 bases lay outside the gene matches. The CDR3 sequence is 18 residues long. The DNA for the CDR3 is TGTGCCAGCAGCTTAGTTCTGGCTAGCGGGAGTGGGTACAATGAGCAGTTCTTC. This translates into CASSLVLASGSGYNEQFF.

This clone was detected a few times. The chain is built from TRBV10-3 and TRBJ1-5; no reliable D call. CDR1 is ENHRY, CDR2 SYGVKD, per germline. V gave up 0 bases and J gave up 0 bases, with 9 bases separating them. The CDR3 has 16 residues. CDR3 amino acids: CAISESVQVSNQPQHF. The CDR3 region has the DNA TGTGCCATCAGTGAGTCGGTGCAGGTTAGCAATCAGCCCCAGCATTTT.

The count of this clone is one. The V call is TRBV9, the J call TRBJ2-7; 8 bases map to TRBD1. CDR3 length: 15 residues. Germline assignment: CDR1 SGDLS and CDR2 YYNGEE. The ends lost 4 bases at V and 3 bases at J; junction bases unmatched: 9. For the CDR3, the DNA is TGTGCCAGCAGCTATAGTCCGGGACAGGACTACGAGCAGTACTTC. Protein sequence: CASSYSPGQDYEQYF.

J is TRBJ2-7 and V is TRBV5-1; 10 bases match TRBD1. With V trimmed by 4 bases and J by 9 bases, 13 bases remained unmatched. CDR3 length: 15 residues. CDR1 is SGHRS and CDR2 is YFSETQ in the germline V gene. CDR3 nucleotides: TGCGCCAGCAGCAACAGACAGGGGGCTTTACAATCGCAGTACTTC. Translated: CASSNRQGALQSQYF.

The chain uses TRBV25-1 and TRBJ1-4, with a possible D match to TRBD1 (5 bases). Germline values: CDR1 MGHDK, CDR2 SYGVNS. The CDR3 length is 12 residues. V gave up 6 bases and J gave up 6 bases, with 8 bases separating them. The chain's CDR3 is CASRGGDEKLFF. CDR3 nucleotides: TGTGCCAGCAGGGGGGGTGATGAAAAACTGTTTTTT.

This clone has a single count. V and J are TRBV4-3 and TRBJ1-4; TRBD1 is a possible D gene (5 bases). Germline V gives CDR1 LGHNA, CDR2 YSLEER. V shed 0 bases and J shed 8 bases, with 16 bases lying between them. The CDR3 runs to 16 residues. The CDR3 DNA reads TGCGCCAGCAGCCAAGAAGTTTCAGGGTGGGGCGAAAAACTGTTTTTT. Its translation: CASSQEVSGWGEKLFF.

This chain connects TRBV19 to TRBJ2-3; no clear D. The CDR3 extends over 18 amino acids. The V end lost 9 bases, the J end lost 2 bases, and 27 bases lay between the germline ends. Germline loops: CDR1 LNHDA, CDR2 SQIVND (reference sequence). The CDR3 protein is CASSPDRARSQPTDTQYF. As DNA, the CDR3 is TGTGCCAGCAGTCCCGATCGGGCCAGATCCCAACCCACAGATACGCAGTATTTT. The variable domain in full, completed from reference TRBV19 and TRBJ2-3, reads DGGITQSPKYLFRKEGQNVTLSCEQNLNHDAMYWYRQDPGQGLRLIYYSQIVNDFQKGDIAEGYSVSREKKESFPLTVTSAQKNPTAFYLCASSPDRARSQPTDTQYFGPGTRLTVL.

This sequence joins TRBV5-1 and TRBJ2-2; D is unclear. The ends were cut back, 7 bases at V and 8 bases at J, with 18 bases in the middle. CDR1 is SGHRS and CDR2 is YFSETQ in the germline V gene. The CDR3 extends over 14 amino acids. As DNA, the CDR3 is TGCGCCAGCGCTTATGGGCGCATTGGGGGGGAGCTGTTTTTT. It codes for CASAYGRIGGELFF.